This T cell receptor (beta chain) was found in a study of OX40 agonist ivuxolimab in advanced cancers. Study results and caveats: Antigen specificity was not determined for the expanded peripheral T cells.

CDR1 SNHLY and CDR2 FYNNEI come from the germline V gene. This CDR3 has 16 residues. Trimming took 6 bases from V and 6 from J; bases not matched to a gene: 12. TCRdb's copy holds only in-frame clones and misses some; the assay was immunoSEQ multiplex PCR. The sample lists around 69,000 clones; just over 85% were seen once. This clone appeared a single time. Its target is not known. The sequence came from an adult with an advanced solid tumor such as melanoma, head and neck, liver or kidney cancer. Sample: CD4+ or CD8+ T cells sorted from blood, taken in a trial of the OX40 agonist ivuxolimab. V usage is TRBV2 and J usage is TRBJ1-5, with 9 bases that match TRBD1. The CDR3 nucleotides are TGTGCCAGCAGCCCCGGGACAGGGAGGTTCGGTCAGCCCCAGCATTTT. It encodes CASSPGTGRFGQPQHF.